This is a list of T cell receptor beta chains from one sample in a study of shared clonotypes between healthy human individuals. The protocol was immunoSEQ multiplex PCR, while the TCRdb copy is restricted to in-frame clones and leaves out a portion. This sample has about 1.1 million clones, with about 80% found just once. The sample taken for sequencing was memory CD4+ T cells from PBMCs. The receptors were sampled from a man younger than 35 in good health. Some clones in this sample may be carry-over from other donors' samples. CDR3s include the opening cysteine and the closing phenylalanine or tryptophan. Each record gives: D gene, V gene, J gene, clone size, CDR3 protein, CDR3 DNA. D genes are given only for firm matches. Some rows mark clone size as missing; the rest say once, few, many or name a class of expanded clone.

d_call: -; v_call: TRBV27; j_call: TRBJ2-7; clone_size: once; cdr3_aa: CASRLRDRYSYEQYF; cdr3_nt: TGTGCCAGCAGGCTCCGGGACCGATATTCCTACGAGCAGTACTTC
d_call: -; v_call: TRBV6-5; j_call: TRBJ2-7; clone_size: -; cdr3_aa: CASSYGRGTYEQYF; cdr3_nt: TGTGCCAGCAGTTACGGTCGGGGAACCTACGAGCAGTACTTC
d_call: -; v_call: TRBV19; j_call: TRBJ1-5; clone_size: once; cdr3_aa: CASSTNINQPQHF; cdr3_nt: TGTGCCAGTAGTACGAACATCAATCAGCCCCAGCATTTT
d_call: TRBD2; v_call: TRBV9; j_call: TRBJ2-7; clone_size: -; cdr3_aa: CASSVGVAGYEQYF; cdr3_nt: TGTGCCAGCAGCGTAGGGGTAGCGGGCTACGAGCAGTACTTC
d_call: -; v_call: TRBV9; j_call: TRBJ2-7; clone_size: -; cdr3_aa: CASSVGPAGTHEQYF; cdr3_nt: TGTGCCAGCAGCGTAGGCCCCGCCGGAACCCACGAGCAGTACTTC
d_call: -; v_call: TRBV27; j_call: TRBJ1-1; clone_size: -; cdr3_aa: CASSLSRQTEAFF; cdr3_nt: TGTGCCAGCAGTTTATCACGGCAGACTGAAGCTTTCTTT
d_call: -; v_call: TRBV28; j_call: TRBJ1-1; clone_size: -; cdr3_aa: CASSLDIIGGWPGETNTEAFF; cdr3_nt: TGTGCCAGCAGTTTGGATATAATAGGGGGATGGCCAGGGGAGACGAACACTGAAGCTTTCTTT
d_call: -; v_call: TRBV28; j_call: TRBJ2-2; clone_size: -; cdr3_aa: CASSLNVGPKSWTGELFF; cdr3_nt: TGTGCCAGCAGTTTAAACGTCGGACCAAAATCTTGGACCGGGGAGCTGTTTTTT
d_call: -; v_call: TRBV28; j_call: TRBJ2-5; clone_size: -; cdr3_aa: CASRAPFLGDSGETQYF; cdr3_nt: TGTGCCAGCAGGGCCCCCTTTTTAGGTGACTCCGGGGAGACCCAGTACTTC
d_call: -; v_call: TRBV5-4; j_call: TRBJ2-7; clone_size: -; cdr3_aa: CASSADSVSYEQYF; cdr3_nt: TGTGCCAGCAGCGCGGACTCGGTCTCCTACGAGCAGTACTTC
d_call: TRBD1; v_call: TRBV28; j_call: TRBJ1-6; clone_size: -; cdr3_aa: CASSGTANNSPLHF; cdr3_nt: TGTGCCAGCAGCGGGACAGCTAATAATTCACCCCTCCACTTT
d_call: -; v_call: TRBV14; j_call: TRBJ2-3; clone_size: few; cdr3_aa: CASSYNQGQDTQYF; cdr3_nt: TGTGCCAGCAGCTATAACCAGGGTCAAGATACGCAGTATTTT
d_call: TRBD2; v_call: TRBV28; j_call: TRBJ2-2; clone_size: -; cdr3_aa: CASSLQLPLAGGNTGELFF; cdr3_nt: TGTGCCAGCAGTTTACAACTCCCGCTAGCGGGGGGGAACACCGGGGAGCTGTTTTTT
d_call: -; v_call: TRBV5-1; j_call: TRBJ1-3; clone_size: many; cdr3_aa: CASSATSGTVTTIYF; cdr3_nt: TGCGCCAGCAGCGCCACGTCCGGGACCGTAACCACCATATATTTT
d_call: -; v_call: TRBV7-9; j_call: TRBJ1-4; clone_size: -; cdr3_aa: CASSLGVGEKLFF; cdr3_nt: TGTGCCAGCAGCTTAGGGGTCGGGGAAAAACTGTTTTTT
d_call: -; v_call: TRBV19; j_call: TRBJ1-2; clone_size: -; cdr3_aa: CASSIRVGYYGYTF; cdr3_nt: TGTGCCAGTAGTATCAGGGTTGGATACTATGGCTACACCTTC
d_call: TRBD2; v_call: TRBV13; j_call: TRBJ2-3; clone_size: once; cdr3_aa: CASSHRLAGGGTDTQYF; cdr3_nt: TGTGCCAGCAGCCATAGACTAGCGGGAGGTGGCACAGATACGCAGTATTTT
d_call: -; v_call: TRBV18; j_call: TRBJ2-5; clone_size: -; cdr3_aa: CASSPRPLTETQYF; cdr3_nt: TGTGCCAGCTCACCACGTCCTTTGACGGAGACCCAGTACTTC
d_call: -; v_call: TRBV5-4; j_call: TRBJ1-1; clone_size: many; cdr3_aa: CASSLGGWGRGTEAFF; cdr3_nt: TGTGCCAGCAGCTTGGGTGGATGGGGCAGGGGAACTGAAGCTTTCTTT
d_call: TRBD1; v_call: TRBV7-9; j_call: TRBJ1-1; clone_size: -; cdr3_aa: CASNRGMDTEAFF; cdr3_nt: TGTGCCAGCAACAGGGGTATGGACACTGAAGCTTTCTTT
d_call: -; v_call: TRBV28; j_call: TRBJ2-1; clone_size: -; cdr3_aa: CAIKRAYNEQFF; cdr3_nt: TGTGCCATCAAGAGGGCATACAATGAGCAGTTCTTC
d_call: TRBD2; v_call: TRBV9; j_call: TRBJ2-1; clone_size: -; cdr3_aa: CASSVTGGSYNEQFF; cdr3_nt: TGTGCCAGCAGCGTTACGGGAGGGTCCTACAATGAGCAGTTCTTC
d_call: TRBD2; v_call: TRBV2; j_call: TRBJ2-5; clone_size: -; cdr3_aa: CASSDLLAGVGETQYF; cdr3_nt: TGTGCCAGCAGTGACTTACTAGCGGGTGTAGGGGAGACCCAGTACTTC
d_call: TRBD2; v_call: TRBV5-1; j_call: TRBJ2-1; clone_size: -; cdr3_aa: CASGTSEGNEQFF; cdr3_nt: TGCGCCAGCGGGACTAGTGAGGGCAATGAGCAGTTCTTC
d_call: -; v_call: TRBV6-6; j_call: TRBJ2-7; clone_size: -; cdr3_aa: CASSYLFGTLTYEQYF; cdr3_nt: TGTGCCAGCAGTTATCTTTTTGGGACTCTGACCTACGAGCAGTACTTC
d_call: -; v_call: TRBV7-3; j_call: TRBJ2-3; clone_size: -; cdr3_aa: CASSLTGWSDTQYF; cdr3_nt: TGTGCCAGCAGCTTAACCGGGTGGTCAGATACGCAGTATTTT
d_call: -; v_call: TRBV21-1; j_call: TRBJ1-5; clone_size: -; cdr3_aa: CASSKEAEGVGQPQHF; cdr3_nt: TGTGCCAGCAGCAAAGAGGCCGAGGGGGTAGGTCAGCCCCAGCATTTT
d_call: TRBD2; v_call: TRBV7-9; j_call: TRBJ2-1; clone_size: few; cdr3_aa: CASSRWAGVSYNEQFF; cdr3_nt: TGTGCCAGCAGTCGTTGGGCGGGAGTGTCCTACAATGAGCAGTTCTTC
d_call: TRBD1; v_call: TRBV11-1; j_call: TRBJ2-7; clone_size: few; cdr3_aa: CASSYPQGREQYF; cdr3_nt: TGTGCCAGCAGCTATCCACAGGGGCGGGAGCAGTACTTC
d_call: -; v_call: TRBV5-4; j_call: TRBJ2-3; clone_size: -; cdr3_aa: CASSSSWTTDTQYF; cdr3_nt: TGTGCCAGCAGCTCCTCATGGACGACTGATACGCAGTATTTT
d_call: -; v_call: TRBV6-1; j_call: TRBJ1-5; clone_size: -; cdr3_aa: CASNGGRNQPQHF; cdr3_nt: TGTGCCAGCAACGGAGGGAGAAATCAGCCCCAGCATTTT
d_call: -; v_call: TRBV18; j_call: TRBJ1-1; clone_size: few; cdr3_aa: CASSFRDTDENTEAFF; cdr3_nt: TGTGCCAGCTCATTCCGGGACACGGACGAGAACACTGAAGCTTTCTTT
d_call: -; v_call: TRBV2; j_call: TRBJ1-4; clone_size: -; cdr3_aa: CASSVRGLNEKLFF; cdr3_nt: TGTGCCAGCAGTGTTAGGGGTTTGAATGAAAAACTGTTTTTT
d_call: -; v_call: TRBV19; j_call: TRBJ1-1; clone_size: -; cdr3_aa: CASSFDRLNTEAFF; cdr3_nt: TGTGCCAGTAGTTTTGACAGATTGAACACTGAAGCTTTCTTT
d_call: -; v_call: TRBV7-3; j_call: TRBJ1-1; clone_size: -; cdr3_aa: CASSSGSHTEAFF; cdr3_nt: TGTGCCAGCAGCTCGGGGTCTCACACTGAAGCTTTCTTT
d_call: -; v_call: TRBV19; j_call: TRBJ1-2; clone_size: few; cdr3_aa: CASTTWVPTAKDYGYTF; cdr3_nt: TGTGCCAGTACCACATGGGTCCCGACAGCTAAAGACTATGGCTACACCTTC
d_call: -; v_call: TRBV28; j_call: TRBJ2-7; clone_size: -; cdr3_aa: CASSRGDTTYEQYF; cdr3_nt: TGTGCCAGCAGTCGCGGGGACACGACCTACGAGCAGTACTTC
d_call: TRBD2; v_call: TRBV19; j_call: TRBJ2-1; clone_size: -; cdr3_aa: CASSTLAGAGRNEQFF; cdr3_nt: TGTGCCAGTAGTACCCTAGCGGGAGCGGGTAGAAATGAGCAGTTCTTC
d_call: -; v_call: TRBV18; j_call: TRBJ2-7; clone_size: -; cdr3_aa: CASSPGTQRTYEQYF; cdr3_nt: TGTGCCAGCTCACCCGGGACACAACGAACCTACGAGCAGTACTTC
d_call: TRBD1; v_call: TRBV6-6; j_call: TRBJ1-2; clone_size: -; cdr3_aa: CASSYGATGSPGYTF; cdr3_nt: TGTGCCAGCAGTTACGGGGCGACAGGGTCGCCTGGCTACACCTTC
d_call: -; v_call: TRBV7-8; j_call: TRBJ2-7; clone_size: few; cdr3_aa: CASSTRTGEQYF; cdr3_nt: TGTGCCAGCAGCACCAGAACCGGCGAGCAGTACTTC
d_call: -; v_call: TRBV5-4; j_call: TRBJ2-6; clone_size: -; cdr3_aa: CASSPIRGANVLTF; cdr3_nt: TGTGCCAGCAGTCCGATCCGTGGGGCCAACGTCCTGACTTTC
d_call: -; v_call: TRBV18; j_call: TRBJ1-3; clone_size: once; cdr3_aa: CASSPSTVKAGNTIYF; cdr3_nt: TGTGCCAGCTCACCGTCCACAGTAAAGGCTGGAAACACCATATATTTT
d_call: -; v_call: TRBV4-2; j_call: TRBJ1-1; clone_size: -; cdr3_aa: CASSFEQLNTEAFF; cdr3_nt: TGTGCCAGCAGCTTCGAACAACTCAACACTGAAGCTTTCTTT
d_call: TRBD1; v_call: TRBV5-6; j_call: TRBJ2-5; clone_size: -; cdr3_aa: CASSVRGQGGETQYF; cdr3_nt: TGTGCCAGCAGCGTCCGCGGACAGGGGGGGGAGACCCAGTACTTC
d_call: TRBD2; v_call: TRBV27; j_call: TRBJ2-7; clone_size: -; cdr3_aa: CASSYGLGTEQYF; cdr3_nt: TGTGCCAGCAGTTACGGACTAGGAACAGAGCAGTACTTC
d_call: -; v_call: TRBV5-1; j_call: TRBJ2-1; clone_size: -; cdr3_aa: CASSGGGRSSYNEQFF; cdr3_nt: TGCGCCAGCAGCGGCGGTGGGCGTAGCTCCTACAATGAGCAGTTCTTC
d_call: TRBD2; v_call: TRBV10-3; j_call: TRBJ2-1; clone_size: few; cdr3_aa: CAISPGTSGNFNEQFF; cdr3_nt: TGTGCCATCAGCCCCGGGACTAGCGGGAATTTCAATGAGCAGTTCTTC
d_call: TRBD1; v_call: TRBV25-1; j_call: TRBJ1-1; clone_size: -; cdr3_aa: CASSGQGQLKAFF; cdr3_nt: TGTGCCAGCAGTGGACAGGGGCAACTGAAAGCTTTCTTT
d_call: -; v_call: TRBV25-1; j_call: TRBJ1-5; clone_size: once; cdr3_aa: CASSVTHSNQPQHF; cdr3_nt: TGTGCCAGCAGTGTGACACATAGCAATCAGCCCCAGCATTTT
d_call: -; v_call: TRBV4-1; j_call: TRBJ1-2; clone_size: -; cdr3_aa: CASSQAQGQGTNYGYTF; cdr3_nt: TGCGCCAGCAGCCAGGCCCAGGGTCAGGGTACTAACTATGGCTACACCTTC
d_call: TRBD1; v_call: TRBV5-1; j_call: TRBJ2-5; clone_size: few; cdr3_aa: CASRDRDSETQYF; cdr3_nt: TGCGCCAGCAGGGACAGGGATTCAGAGACCCAGTACTTC